This T cell receptor (beta chain) was identified during a study of CD8 T cells in ankylosing spondylitis. Broader study findings: The study identified a TCR beta motif of several highly homologous variants that appeared characteristic of ankylosing spondylitis blood.

In its sample, this clonotype was seen many times. Antigen specificity is unknown. This CDR3 is 14 amino acids long. Trimming left V 4 bases short and J 13 bases short, with 21 bases between. Germline CDR1 is SGHRS and CDR2 is YFSETQ. TCRdb re-called the 5' RACE reads with MiXCR, one entry per CDR3 protein. The sample holds tens of thousands of distinct CDR3 sequences, approximately 5% seen once. The origin of this receptor is a male donor with ankylosing spondylitis or in good health (not recorded which). The V gene is TRBV5-1, the J gene TRBJ2-1; tentative D call: TRBD2 (7 bases). The sequencing sample was made of blood, either unsorted or a sorted T cell fraction (not recorded which). This chain's CDR3 is CASSGGGASEVQFF. CDR3 coding DNA: TGCGCCAGCAGCGGGGGGGGGGCCTCCGAAGTACAGTTCTTC.